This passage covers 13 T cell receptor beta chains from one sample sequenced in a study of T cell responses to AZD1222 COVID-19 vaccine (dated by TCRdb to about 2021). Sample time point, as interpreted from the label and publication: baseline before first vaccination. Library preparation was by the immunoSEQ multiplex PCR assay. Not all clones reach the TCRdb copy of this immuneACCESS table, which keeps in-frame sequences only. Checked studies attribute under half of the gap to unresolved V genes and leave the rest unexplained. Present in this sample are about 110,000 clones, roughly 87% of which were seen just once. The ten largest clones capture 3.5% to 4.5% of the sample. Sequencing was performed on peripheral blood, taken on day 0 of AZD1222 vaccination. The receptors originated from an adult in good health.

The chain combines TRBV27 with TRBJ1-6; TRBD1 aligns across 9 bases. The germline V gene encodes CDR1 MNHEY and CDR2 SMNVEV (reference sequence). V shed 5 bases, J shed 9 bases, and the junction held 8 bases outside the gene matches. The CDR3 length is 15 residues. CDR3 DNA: TGTGCCAGCAGTCCCCGACAGGGGGTAGGTTCACCCCTCCACTTT. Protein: CASSPRQGVGSPLHF.

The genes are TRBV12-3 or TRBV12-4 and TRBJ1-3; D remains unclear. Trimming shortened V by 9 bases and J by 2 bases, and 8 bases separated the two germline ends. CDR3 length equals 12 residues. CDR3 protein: CASPIPGNTIYF. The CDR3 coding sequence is TGTGCCAGTCCCATCCCTGGAAACACCATATATTTT.

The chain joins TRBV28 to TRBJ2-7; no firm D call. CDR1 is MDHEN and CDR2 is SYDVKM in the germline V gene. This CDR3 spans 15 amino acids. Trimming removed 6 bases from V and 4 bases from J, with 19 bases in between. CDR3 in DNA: TGTGCCAGCAGGCCCCCGAATCTCCCAAATTACGAGCAGTACTTC. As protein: CASRPPNLPNYEQYF.

DNA of the CDR3: TGTGCCACCAGTGATCCGTACTATGGCTACACCTTC. Protein sequence: CATSDPYYGYTF. The chain couples TRBV24-1 to TRBJ1-2, with D uncertain. V was pared by 3 bases and J by 3 bases, with 4 bases between. The germline gives CDR1 KGHDR, CDR2 SFDVKD. The CDR3 runs to 12 residues.

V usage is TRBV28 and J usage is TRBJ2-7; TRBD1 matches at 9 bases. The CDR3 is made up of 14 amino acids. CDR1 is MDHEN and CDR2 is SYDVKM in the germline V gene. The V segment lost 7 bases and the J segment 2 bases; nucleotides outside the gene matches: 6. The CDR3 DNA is TGTGCCAGCACCTACGGGGACAGGGCCTACGAGCAGTACTTC. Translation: CASTYGDRAYEQYF.

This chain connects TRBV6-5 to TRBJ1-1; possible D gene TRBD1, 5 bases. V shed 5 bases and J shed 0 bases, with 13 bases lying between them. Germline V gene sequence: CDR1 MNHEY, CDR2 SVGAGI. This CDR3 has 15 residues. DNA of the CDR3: TGTGCCAGCAGTCACGGGGGGAGCATGAACACTGAAGCTTTCTTT. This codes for CASSHGGSMNTEAFF.

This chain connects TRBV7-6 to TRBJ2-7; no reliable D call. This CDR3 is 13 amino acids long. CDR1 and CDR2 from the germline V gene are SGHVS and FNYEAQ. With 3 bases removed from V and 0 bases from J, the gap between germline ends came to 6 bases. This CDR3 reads CASSLAASYEQYF. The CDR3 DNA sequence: TGTGCCAGCAGCTTGGCAGCCTCCTACGAGCAGTACTTC.

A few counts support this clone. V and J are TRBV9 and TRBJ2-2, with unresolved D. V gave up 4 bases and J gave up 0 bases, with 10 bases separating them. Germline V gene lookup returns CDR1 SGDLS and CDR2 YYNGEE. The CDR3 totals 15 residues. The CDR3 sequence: CASSPRHTNTGELFF. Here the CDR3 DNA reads TGTGCCAGCAGCCCTCGCCACACGAACACCGGGGAGCTGTTTTTT. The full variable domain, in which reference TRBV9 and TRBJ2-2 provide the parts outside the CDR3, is DSGVTQTPKHLITATGQRVTLRCSPRSGDLSVYWYQQSLDQGLQFLIQYYNGEERAKGNILERFSAQQFPDLHSELNLSSLELGDSALYFCASSPRHTNTGELFFGEGSRLTVL.

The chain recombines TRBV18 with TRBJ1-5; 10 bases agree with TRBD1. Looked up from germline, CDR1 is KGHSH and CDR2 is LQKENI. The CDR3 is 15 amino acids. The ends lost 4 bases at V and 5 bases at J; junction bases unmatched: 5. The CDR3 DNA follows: TGTGCCAGCTCACAGGGACAGGGGACCGATCAGCCCCAGCATTTT. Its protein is CASSQGQGTDQPQHF. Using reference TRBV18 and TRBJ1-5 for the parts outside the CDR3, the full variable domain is NAGVMQNPRHLVRRRGQEARLRCSPMKGHSHVYWYRQLPEEGLKFMVYLQKENIIDESGMPKERFSAEFPKEGPSILRIQQVVRGDSAAYFCASSQGQGTDQPQHFGDGTRLSIL.

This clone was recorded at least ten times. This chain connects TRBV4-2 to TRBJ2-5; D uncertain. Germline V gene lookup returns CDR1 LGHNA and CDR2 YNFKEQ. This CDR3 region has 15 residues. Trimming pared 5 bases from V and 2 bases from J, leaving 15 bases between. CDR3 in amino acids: CASSSTLGGQETQYF. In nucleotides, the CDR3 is TGTGCCAGCAGCTCGACGCTGGGCGGACAAGAGACCCAGTACTTC.

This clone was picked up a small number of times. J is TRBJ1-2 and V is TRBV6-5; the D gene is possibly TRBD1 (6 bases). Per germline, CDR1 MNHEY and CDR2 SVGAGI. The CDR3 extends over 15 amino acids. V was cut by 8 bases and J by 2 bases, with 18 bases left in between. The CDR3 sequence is CASCPKGGGNYGYTF. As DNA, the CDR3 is TGTGCCAGCTGTCCTAAAGGGGGGGGGAACTATGGCTACACCTTC.

CDR3 sequence reads: CASSLGAGSNQPQHF. DNA for the CDR3: TGTGCCAGCAGCTTAGGGGCGGGGAGCAATCAGCCCCAGCATTTT. The rearrangement uses TRBV7-9 and TRBJ1-5; no definite D call. CDR1 and CDR2 from the germline V gene are SEHNR and FQNEAQ (reference sequence). The V and J ends lost 1 base and 1 base respectively, with 8 bases between them. The CDR3 loop spans 15 amino acids.

The CDR3 loop is CASSKRLAGDPSSYNEQFF. DNA for the CDR3: TGTGCCAGCAGCAAGCGACTAGCGGGGGACCCTAGCTCCTACAATGAGCAGTTCTTC. This chain links TRBV21-1 with TRBJ2-1; the DNA was not compared with TRBD2, the D call given in the table. TRBV21-1 is described as a pseudogene. The CDR3 loop spans 19 amino acids.